These T cell receptor beta chains were read from a single sample in a study of CD8+ T cells in alopecia areata. TCRdb's copy holds only in-frame clones and misses some; the assay was immunoSEQ multiplex PCR. The data contain some 130,000 clones, more than 40% of them singletons. The material sequenced was CD8+ T cells sorted from blood, taken at week 0. These receptor sequences come from a human donor with alopecia areata. Each CDR3 is given without its conserved first and last residue.

cdr3_length | j_call | v_call | cdr3_aa
12 | TRBJ2-7 | TRBV6-5 | ASSVTGRGYEQY
9 | TRBJ1-1 | TRBV30 | AWTAGGEAF
12 | TRBJ2-7 | TRBV7-6 | ASSPRGGGYEQY
9 | TRBJ2-1 | TRBV7-9 | ASSLVNEQF
12 | TRBJ1-2 | TRBV6-5 | ASSARTGNYGYT
12 | TRBJ1-1 | TRBV7-2 | ASSEGRTNTEAF
12 | TRBJ2-1 | TRBV29-1 | SVEDLQGRNEQF
14 | TRBJ2-1 | TRBV4-1 | ASSQDQRPEGNEQF
12 | TRBJ1-1 | TRBV27 | ASSPLGSGTEAF
11 | TRBJ1-2 | TRBV2 | ARETGDGYGYT
12 | TRBJ2-7 | TRBV5-1 | ASSLGTAVLEQY
13 | TRBJ1-4 | TRBV29-1 | SVTGTATTNEKLF
10 | TRBJ1-2 | TRBV7-9 | ASSFVPYGYT
8 | TRBJ1-3 | TRBV29-1 | SVAGEGIY
11 | TRBJ1-1 | TRBV7-9 | ASSPRLQSEAF
10 | TRBJ1-1 | TRBV30 | AWSEGSGEAF
13 | TRBJ2-7 | TRBV7-8 | ASSLVLAGGDEQY
12 | TRBJ1-5 | TRBV30 | AAGQENSNQPQH
8 | TRBJ2-5 | TRBV29-1 | SAVSETQY
12 | TRBJ2-2 | TRBV29-1 | SVDSTANTGELF
11 | TRBJ1-1 | TRBV15 | ATSPWGNTEAF
10 | TRBJ2-1 | TRBV15 | ATSRDQSEQF
11 | TRBJ2-2 | TRBV6-4 | ASSEGGHGELF
12 | TRBJ2-2 | TRBV29-1 | SAMTGVNTGELF
11 | TRBJ2-1 | TRBV19 | ASSIGPYNEQF
14 | TRBJ2-1 | TRBV5-6 | ASSLYRQGSYNEQF
15 | TRBJ2-3 | TRBV4-3 | ASSQDRTGEGTDTQY
13 | TRBJ2-7 | TRBV6-1 | ASSEGADSSYEQY
14 | TRBJ1-2 | TRBV5-4 | ASSPGGEGMDYGYT
12 | TRBJ2-5 | TRBV11-2 | ASSLGGSQETQY
10 | TRBJ1-1 | TRBV7-9 | ASSLEPTEAF
14 | TRBJ2-5 | TRBV29-1 | SVEEVMGGVGETQY